Below, one T cell receptor (beta chain) is given with its context. Some clones are missing from TCRdb's copy, which holds only in-frame ones; the method was immunoSEQ multiplex PCR. The table lists about 250,000 clones, approximately 83% of them singletons. This sample is drawn from a study of blood T cell repertoires in COVID-19. Study context: The study drew acute and convalescent COVID-19 samples from the United States, Italy and Spain.

The sequenced sample was peripheral blood. The receptor was derived from a man aged 45-65 years with active or convalescent COVID-19.

The CDR3 region has the DNA TGTGCCAGCAGTTTCGGGGGAGAGACCCAGTACTTC. This codes for CASSFGGETQYF. This chain connects TRBV12-3 or TRBV12-4 to TRBJ2-5; D may be TRBD2 (6 bases). The CDR3 has 12 residues. Trimming shortened V by 3 bases and J by 4 bases, and 6 bases separated the two germline ends.